This T cell receptor beta chain was identified during a study of chemoradiotherapy in HPV16-positive cancers. Study-level background: Two HPV16-positive patients' cells yielded candidate HPV-specific clones and common motifs.

Samples were taken several times over chemoradiotherapy. Profiling relied on immunoSEQ multiplex PCR, and the TCRdb table lists in-frame clones only, not all of them. Of under 13,000 clones listed, less than 80% are singletons. V lost 0 bases, J lost 8 bases, and 16 bases lay in between. CDR1 is LGHNA and CDR2 is YSLEER in the germline V gene. This CDR3 region has 16 residues. Findings and caveats of the study: Candidate HPV-specific clones and E7-related TCR motifs grew in tumor during treatment. Functional assays defining HPV-specific T cells used only a couple of HPV16-positive patients.

This clone has just one count. Its antigen is still unknown. The sequence came from a human donor with HPV-associated anogenital cancer. This chain links TRBV4-3 with TRBJ1-4, with D maybe TRBD1 (6 bases). The sample was acquired from a patient who underwent chemoradiotherapy. The DNA for the CDR3 is TGCGCCAGCAGCCAAGATCGGGCAGGGGAATGGGAAAAACTGTTTTTT. Residues: CASSQDRAGEWEKLFF.